The following is a TCR beta chain sequence with its context. The sample is drawn from a study of blood T cell repertoires in COVID-19. Authors' analysis steps: Nucleated cell number was recorded as an estimate derived from reference gene primer amplification. Profiled with immunoSEQ multiplex PCR; TCRdb holds only in-frame clones, not every one. The DNA was the basis for D and trimming; V, J and clone size are from that table. The sample includes approximately 190,000 clones, roughly 89% of them seen just once. Trimming at V came to 0 bases and at J to 0 bases, leaving 5 bases not matched to a gene. Germline V CDR1 and CDR2: SGHNT, YYREEE (reference sequence). The CDR3 totals 16 residues.

The chain couples TRBV5-4 to TRBJ1-2; the match to TRBD1 covers 7 bases. Sequenced: PBMCs or T cells enriched from blood (not recorded which). This receptor was identified in a woman in her 30s who had been exposed to COVID-19. CDR3 bases: TGTGCCAGCAGCTTGGGGGGGACAGCAGCTAACTATGGCTACACCTTC. Its protein product is CASSLGGTAANYGYTF.